The text below deals with one T cell receptor beta chain. Its target is unknown. For the second PCR, which ran for about 7 to 11 cycles, a sample-barcoded 5' primer and a J-beta primer mix were used. TCRdb ran MiXCR on the 5' RACE reads and lists one entry per CDR3 protein. The sample contains about 1.8 million distinct CDR3 sequences, about 49% of which appear only once. Donors gave roughly 9.1 milliliters of peripheral blood apiece. In each sample, at least 6 million PBMCs were isolated. This sample was taken from a study of blood T cells in healthy people across ages. Study outcomes and limitations: TCR beta diversity, measured per million T cells, fell in a roughly linear way with age.

The source is a woman in her forties in good health. Sequencing was performed on blood.

The CDR3 nucleotides are TGTGCCAGCAGCCGAACGGGTGCCAGGTTGTACTATGGCTACACCTTC. It is translated as CASSRTGARLYYGYTF. V usage is TRBV13 and J usage is TRBJ1-2; D is ambiguous. The CDR3 covers 16 residues. Germline V lookup: CDR1 PRHDT, CDR2 FYEKMQ (reference sequence). Trimming took off 5 bases at V and 3 bases at J, with 19 bases between the two ends. Looking up the rest from reference TRBV13 and TRBJ1-2 gives the full variable domain: AAGVIQSPRHLIKEKRETATLKCYPIPRHDTVYWYQQGPGQDPQFLISFYEKMQSDKGSIPDRFSAQQFSDYHSELNMSSLELGDSALYFCASSRTGARLYYGYTFGSGTRLTVV.